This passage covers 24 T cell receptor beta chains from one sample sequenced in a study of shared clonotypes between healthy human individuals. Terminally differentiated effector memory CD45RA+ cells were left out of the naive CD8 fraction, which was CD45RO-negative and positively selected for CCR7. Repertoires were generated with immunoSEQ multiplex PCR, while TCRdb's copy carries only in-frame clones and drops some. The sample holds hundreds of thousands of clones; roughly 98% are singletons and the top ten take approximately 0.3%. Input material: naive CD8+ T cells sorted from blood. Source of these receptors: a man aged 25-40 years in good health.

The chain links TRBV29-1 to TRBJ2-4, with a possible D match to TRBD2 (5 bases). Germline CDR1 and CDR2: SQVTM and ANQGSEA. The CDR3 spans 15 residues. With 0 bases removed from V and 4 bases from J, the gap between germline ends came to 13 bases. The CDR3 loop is CSVEDHISEKNIQYF. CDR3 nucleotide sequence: TGCAGCGTTGAAGATCATATTAGCGAGAAAAACATTCAGTACTTC.

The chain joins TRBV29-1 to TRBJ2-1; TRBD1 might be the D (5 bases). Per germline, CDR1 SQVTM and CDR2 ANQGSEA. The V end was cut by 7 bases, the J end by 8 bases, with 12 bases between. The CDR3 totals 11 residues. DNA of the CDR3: TGCAGCGGGGGCCCCGTGGATGAGCAGTTCTTC. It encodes CSGGPVDEQFF.

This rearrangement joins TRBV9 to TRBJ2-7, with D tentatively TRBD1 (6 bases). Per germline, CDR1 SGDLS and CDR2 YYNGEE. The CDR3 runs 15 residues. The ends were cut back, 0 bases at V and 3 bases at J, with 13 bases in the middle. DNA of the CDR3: TGTGCCAGCAGCGTAGGAGGACAGACTAACTACGAGCAGTACTTC. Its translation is CASSVGGQTNYEQYF.

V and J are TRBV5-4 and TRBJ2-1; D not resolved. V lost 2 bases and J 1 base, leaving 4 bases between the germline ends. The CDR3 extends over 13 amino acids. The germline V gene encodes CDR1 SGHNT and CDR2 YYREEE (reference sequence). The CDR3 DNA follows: TGTGCCAGCAGCTTCGGATCCTACAATGAGCAGTTCTTC. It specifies CASSFGSYNEQFF.

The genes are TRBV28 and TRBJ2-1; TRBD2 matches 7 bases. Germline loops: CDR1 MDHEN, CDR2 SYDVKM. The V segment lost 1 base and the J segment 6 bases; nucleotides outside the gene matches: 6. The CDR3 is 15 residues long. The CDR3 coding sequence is TGTGCCAGCAGTTTATATGCGGGAGTCCGCAATGAGCAGTTCTTC. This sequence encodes CASSLYAGVRNEQFF.

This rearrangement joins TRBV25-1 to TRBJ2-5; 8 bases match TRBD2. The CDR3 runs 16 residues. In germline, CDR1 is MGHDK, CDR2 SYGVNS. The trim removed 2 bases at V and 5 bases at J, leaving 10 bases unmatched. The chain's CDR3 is CASSEIAGRARETQYF. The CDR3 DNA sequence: TGTGCCAGCAGTGAAATAGCCGGGAGGGCCCGGGAGACCCAGTACTTC.

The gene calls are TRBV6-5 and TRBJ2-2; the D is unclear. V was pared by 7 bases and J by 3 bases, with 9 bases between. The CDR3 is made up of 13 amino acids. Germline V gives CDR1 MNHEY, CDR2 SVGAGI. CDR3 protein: CASKLPYTGELFF. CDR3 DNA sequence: TGTGCCAGCAAATTACCCTACACCGGGGAGCTGTTTTTT.

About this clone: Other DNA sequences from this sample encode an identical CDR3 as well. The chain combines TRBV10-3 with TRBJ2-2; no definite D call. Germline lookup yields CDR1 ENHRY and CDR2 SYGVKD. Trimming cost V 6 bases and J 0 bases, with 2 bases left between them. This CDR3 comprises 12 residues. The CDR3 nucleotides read TGTGCCATCAGGGCGAACACCGGGGAGCTGTTTTTT. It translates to CAIRANTGELFF.

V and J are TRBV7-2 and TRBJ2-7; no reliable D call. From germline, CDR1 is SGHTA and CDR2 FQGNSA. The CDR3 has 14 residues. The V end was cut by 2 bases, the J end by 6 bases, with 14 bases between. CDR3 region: CASSLNYMVTEQYF. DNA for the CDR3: TGTGCCAGCAGCTTAAACTACATGGTTACCGAGCAGTACTTC. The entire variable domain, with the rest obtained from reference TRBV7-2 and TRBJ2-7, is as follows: GAGVSQSPSNKVTEKGKDVELRCDPISGHTALYWYRQSLGQGLEFLIYFQGNSAPDKSGLPSDRFSAERTGGSVSTLTIQRTQQEDSAVYLCASSLNYMVTEQYFGPGTRLTVT.

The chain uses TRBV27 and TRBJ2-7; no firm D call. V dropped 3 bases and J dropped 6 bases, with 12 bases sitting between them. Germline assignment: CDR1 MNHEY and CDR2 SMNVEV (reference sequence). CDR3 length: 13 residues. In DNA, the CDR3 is TGTGCCAGCAGTTTGGGCGCTTCGGGCGAGCAGTACTTC. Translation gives CASSLGASGEQYF.

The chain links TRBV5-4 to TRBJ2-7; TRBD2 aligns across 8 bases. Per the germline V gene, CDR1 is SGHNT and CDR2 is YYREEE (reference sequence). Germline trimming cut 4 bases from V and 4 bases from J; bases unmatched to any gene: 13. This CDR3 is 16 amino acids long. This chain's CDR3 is CASSPSFTSGNYEQYF. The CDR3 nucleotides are TGTGCCAGCAGCCCCAGTTTTACTAGCGGTAATTACGAGCAGTACTTC.

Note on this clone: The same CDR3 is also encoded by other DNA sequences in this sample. The CDR3 sequence is CASSLGGSTEAFF. DNA for the CDR3: TGTGCCAGCAGTTTAGGTGGTTCCACTGAAGCTTTCTTT. The chain couples TRBV27 to TRBJ1-1; unclear D gene. The CDR3 is made up of 13 amino acids. Germline V gives CDR1 MNHEY, CDR2 SMNVEV (reference sequence). Trimming pared 2 bases from V and 4 bases from J, leaving 8 bases between.

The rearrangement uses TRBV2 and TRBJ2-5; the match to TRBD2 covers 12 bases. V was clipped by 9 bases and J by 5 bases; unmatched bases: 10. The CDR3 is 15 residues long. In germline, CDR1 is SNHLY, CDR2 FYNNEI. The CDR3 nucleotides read TGTGCCAGAACACGACTAGCGGGAGCTCAGGAGACCCAGTACTTC. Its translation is CARTRLAGAQETQYF.

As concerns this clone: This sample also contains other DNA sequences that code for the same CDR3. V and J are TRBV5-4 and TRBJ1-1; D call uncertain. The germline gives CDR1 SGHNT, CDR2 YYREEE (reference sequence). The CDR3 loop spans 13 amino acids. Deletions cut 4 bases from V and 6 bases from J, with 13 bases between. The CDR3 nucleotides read TGTGCCAGCAGCCCCGGGTCCGGCCCTGAAGCTTTCTTT. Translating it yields CASSPGSGPEAFF.

CDR3 in amino acids: CASSSRGPAEQFF. The CDR3 nucleotides are TGTGCCAGCAGCTCGCGGGGTCCGGCGGAGCAGTTCTTC. The chain links TRBV13 to TRBJ2-1; a possible D gene is TRBD2 (6 bases). The CDR3 contains 13 residues. Trimming pared 4 bases from V and 10 bases from J, leaving 14 bases between. The germline CDR1 and CDR2 sequences are PRHDT and FYEKMQ (reference sequence).

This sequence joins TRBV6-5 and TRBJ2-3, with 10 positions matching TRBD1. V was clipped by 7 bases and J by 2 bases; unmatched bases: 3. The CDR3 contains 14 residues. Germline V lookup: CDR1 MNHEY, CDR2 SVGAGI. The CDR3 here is CASKGQGSTDTQYF. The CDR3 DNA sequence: TGTGCCAGCAAGGGACAGGGGTCCACAGATACGCAGTATTTT.

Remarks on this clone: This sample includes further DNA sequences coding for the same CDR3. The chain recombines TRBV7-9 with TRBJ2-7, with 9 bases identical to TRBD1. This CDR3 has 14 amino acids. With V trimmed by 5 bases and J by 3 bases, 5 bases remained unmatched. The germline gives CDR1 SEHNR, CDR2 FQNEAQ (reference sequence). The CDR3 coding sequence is TGTGCCAGCAGCCCCCGGGACAGGGTCTACGAGCAGTACTTC. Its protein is CASSPRDRVYEQYF. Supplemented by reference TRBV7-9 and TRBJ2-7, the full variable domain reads DTGVSQNPRHKITKRGQNVTFRCDPISEHNRLYWYRQTLGQGPEFLTYFQNEAQLEKSRLLSDRFSAERPKGSFSTLEIQRTEQGDSAMYLCASSPRDRVYEQYFGPGTRLTVT.

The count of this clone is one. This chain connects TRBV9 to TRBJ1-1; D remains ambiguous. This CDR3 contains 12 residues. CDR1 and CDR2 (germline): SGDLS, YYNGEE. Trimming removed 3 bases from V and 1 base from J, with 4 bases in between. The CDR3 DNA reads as TGTGCCAGCAGCGGAGGGAACACTGAAGCTTTCTTT. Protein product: CASSGGNTEAFF.

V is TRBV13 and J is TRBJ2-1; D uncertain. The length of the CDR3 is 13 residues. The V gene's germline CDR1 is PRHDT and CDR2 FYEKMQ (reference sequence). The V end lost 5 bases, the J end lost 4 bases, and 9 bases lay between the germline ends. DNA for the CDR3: TGTGCCAGCAGCCATACACGGTACAATGAGCAGTTCTTC. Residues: CASSHTRYNEQFF.

In DNA, the CDR3 is TGTGCCAGCAGGGGGAGGGTGGGACAAACCTACGAGCAGTACTTC. Its protein product is CASRGRVGQTYEQYF. The rearrangement joins TRBV27 to TRBJ2-7, with a possible D match to TRBD2 (7 bases). V lost 6 bases to trimming and J lost 2 bases, with 17 bases between them. The CDR3 extends over 15 amino acids. Germline V gives CDR1 MNHEY, CDR2 SMNVEV (reference sequence).

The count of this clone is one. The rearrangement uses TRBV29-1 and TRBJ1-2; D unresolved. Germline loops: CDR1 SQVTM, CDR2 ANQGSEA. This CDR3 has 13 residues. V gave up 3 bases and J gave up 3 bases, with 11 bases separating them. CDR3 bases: TGCAGCGTTGAGCCGGCCGTTGACTATGGCTACACCTTC. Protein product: CSVEPAVDYGYTF.

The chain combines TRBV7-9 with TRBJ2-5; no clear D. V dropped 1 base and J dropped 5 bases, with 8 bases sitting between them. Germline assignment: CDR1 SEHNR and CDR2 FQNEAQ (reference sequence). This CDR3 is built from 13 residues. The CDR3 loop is CASSLGLGETQYF. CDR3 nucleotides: TGTGCCAGCAGCTTAGGGCTAGGGGAGACCCAGTACTTC.

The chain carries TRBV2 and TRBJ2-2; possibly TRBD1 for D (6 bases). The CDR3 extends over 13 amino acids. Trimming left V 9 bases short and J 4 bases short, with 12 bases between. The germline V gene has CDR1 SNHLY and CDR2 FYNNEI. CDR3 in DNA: TGTGCCAGACGGGGACAAGGCACCGGGGAGCTGTTTTTT. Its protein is CARRGQGTGELFF. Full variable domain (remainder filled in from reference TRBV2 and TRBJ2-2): EPEVTQTPSHQVTQMGQEVILRCVPISNHLYFYWYRQILGQKVEFLVSFYNNEISEKSEIFDDQFSVERPDGSNFTLKIRSTKLEDSAMYFCARRGQGTGELFFGEGSRLTVL.

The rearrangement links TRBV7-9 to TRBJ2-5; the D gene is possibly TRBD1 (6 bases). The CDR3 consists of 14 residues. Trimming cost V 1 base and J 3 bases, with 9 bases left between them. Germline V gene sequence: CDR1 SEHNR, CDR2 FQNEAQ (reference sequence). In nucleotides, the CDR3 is TGTGCCAGCAGCTTAGGGACAGAAGAAGAGACCCAGTACTTC. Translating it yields CASSLGTEEETQYF.